These T cell receptor beta chains were read from a single sample in a study of T cell responses to AZD1222 COVID-19 vaccine. The data were produced by immunoSEQ multiplex PCR, yet TCRdb's version contains in-frame clones alone and is incomplete. The table has some 58,000 clones, approximately 88% seen once. The material was peripheral blood, obtained on day 0 of AZD1222 vaccination. All receptors come from an adult in good health. Both conserved end residues are part of each CDR3. A D gene is named only where the DNA matches it firmly. Only some rows state a clone size, as once, few, many or a class for expanded clones.

NA	TRBV7-8	TRBJ1-1	TRBD1	CASSLRDRVVLNTEAFF	TGTGCCAGCAGCCTCAGGGACAGGGTGGTTTTGAACACTGAAGCTTTCTTT
NA	TRBV2	TRBJ1-2	NA	CASSTTRDTYYGYTF	TGTGCCAGCAGTACTACTCGGGACACCTACTATGGCTACACCTTC
NA	TRBV7-3	TRBJ2-2	TRBD1	CASSGKGAANTGELFF	TGTGCCAGCAGCGGGAAGGGGGCTGCGAACACCGGGGAGCTGTTTTTT
once	TRBV4-2	TRBJ2-3	NA	CASSQVGSTDTQYF	TGTGCCAGCAGCCAAGTAGGAAGCACAGATACGCAGTATTTT
NA	TRBV6-5	TRBJ1-2	TRBD1	CASRWTGGGYGYTF	TGTGCCAGCAGGTGGACAGGGGGCGGCTATGGCTACACCTTC
NA	TRBV29-1	TRBJ2-5	NA	CSVGGGRQQETQYF	TGCAGCGTCGGTGGGGGACGCCAGCAAGAGACCCAGTACTTC
NA	TRBV7-9	TRBJ2-5	NA	CASSLTIGRETQYF	TGTGCCAGCAGCTTGACCATTGGGAGAGAGACCCAGTACTTC
NA	TRBV16	TRBJ1-5	TRBD1	CASSGTGRGQPQHF	TGTGCCAGCAGCGGGACAGGGCGGGGTCAGCCCCAGCATTTT
NA	TRBV4-3	TRBJ1-5	NA	CASSLNRGGDQPQHF	TGCGCCAGCAGCCTCAATAGGGGGGGCGATCAGCCCCAGCATTTT
few	TRBV30	TRBJ1-2	NA	CAWLRDNPTNYGYTF	TGTGCCTGGTTACGGGACAACCCGACTAACTATGGCTACACCTTC
NA	TRBV15	TRBJ2-3	TRBD2	CATSRLASGIGGTDTQYF	TGTGCCACCAGCAGATTGGCTAGCGGGATAGGCGGCACAGATACGCAGTATTTT
NA	TRBV6-5	TRBJ2-1	TRBD2	CASSYLAGGSYNEQFF	TGTGCCAGCAGTTATCTAGCGGGGGGGTCCTACAATGAGCAGTTCTTC
NA	TRBV7-9	TRBJ1-6	TRBD1	CASSQFGTGDSPLHF	TGTGCCAGCAGCCAATTCGGGACAGGGGATTCACCCCTCCACTTT
few	TRBV15	TRBJ2-2	NA	CATSRDRAGELFF	TGTGCCACCAGCAGAGATAGGGCCGGGGAGCTGTTTTTT
NA	TRBV5-6	TRBJ1-1	TRBD1	CASSLGSGGYGEAFF	TGTGCCAGCAGCTTGGGCTCAGGGGGGTACGGTGAAGCTTTCTTT
NA	TRBV3-1/TRBV3-2	TRBJ2-7	TRBD1	CASIGQGAYEQYF	TGTGCCAGCATTGGGCAGGGGGCGTACGAGCAGTACTTC
NA	TRBV11-3	TRBJ2-1	TRBD2	CASSLRITSGRATYHEQFF	TGTGCCAGCAGCCTCCGGATTACTAGCGGGAGGGCCACTTACCATGAGCAGTTCTTC
NA	TRBV27	TRBJ2-2	TRBD2	CASSPQAGDPLFGGELFF	TGTGCCAGCAGTCCCCAAGCGGGAGACCCACTATTCGGCGGGGAGCTGTTTTTT
NA	TRBV7-2	TRBJ2-7	TRBD2	CASSSFPGLAGVEQYF	TGTGCCAGCAGCTCCTTCCCGGGACTAGCGGGAGTCGAGCAGTACTTC
NA	TRBV24-1	TRBJ2-1	NA	CATSDLRSQNEQFF	TGTGCCACCAGTGATTTGAGGTCCCAGAATGAGCAGTTCTTC
NA	TRBV6-4	TRBJ2-3	NA	CASSPLGLGTDTQYF	TGTGCCAGCAGTCCCTTGGGCCTTGGCACAGATACGCAGTATTTT
few	TRBV5-1	TRBJ2-1	TRBD2	CASSHSSGRRNEQFF	TGCGCCAGCAGCCACTCTAGCGGGAGGAGGAATGAGCAGTTCTTC
NA	TRBV6-5	TRBJ2-7	TRBD2	CASEAGGREQYF	TGTGCCAGCGAGGCGGGAGGTAGGGAGCAGTACTTC
NA	TRBV18	TRBJ2-5	NA	CASSPVVGPQETQYF	TGTGCCAGCTCACCGGTTGTGGGACCCCAAGAGACCCAGTACTTC
NA	TRBV30	TRBJ1-5	TRBD1	CAWVGQLNQPQHF	TGTGCCTGGGTGGGACAGCTGAATCAGCCCCAGCATTTT
once	TRBV24-1	TRBJ1-5	TRBD1	CATSVLRQGNQPQHF	TGTGCCACCAGTGTCTTGAGACAGGGTAATCAGCCCCAGCATTTT
NA	TRBV5-6	TRBJ2-1	NA	CASSLATRGRFNNEQFF	TGTGCCAGCAGCTTGGCCACCCGGGGCCGGTTTAACAATGAGCAGTTCTTC
NA	TRBV6-1	TRBJ1-6	NA	CASSEEGHNNSPLHF	TGTGCCAGCAGTGAAGAAGGTCATAATAATTCACCCCTCCACTTT
NA	TRBV6-2/TRBV6-3	TRBJ1-1	NA	CASSYGGGWLNTEAFF	TGTGCCAGCAGTTACGGCGGGGGATGGCTGAACACTGAAGCTTTCTTT
NA	TRBV7-6	TRBJ2-1	TRBD2	CASSLAASGLYNEQFF	TGTGCCAGCAGCTTAGCGGCTAGCGGGCTTTACAATGAGCAGTTCTTC
NA	TRBV10-3	TRBJ2-7	TRBD1	CAISEGDSRDEQYF	TGTGCCATCAGTGAGGGGGACAGCCGGGACGAGCAGTACTTC
NA	TRBV19	TRBJ2-7	NA	CASRETRGEQYF	TGTGCCAGTAGGGAGACCCGGGGAGAGCAGTACTTC
NA	TRBV7-2	TRBJ1-6	TRBD1	CASSLRQGEGSPLHF	TGTGCCAGCAGCTTAAGACAGGGGGAAGGTTCACCCCTCCACTTT
NA	TRBV30	TRBJ2-7	NA	CASSQNPQGYEQYF	TGTGCCTCCTCGCAAAATCCTCAGGGCTACGAGCAGTACTTC
NA	TRBV21-1	TRBJ2-7	NA	CASSNPPDRGVPYEQYF	TGTGCCAGCAGCAATCCGCCGGACAGGGGGGTCCCCTACGAGCAGTACTTC
NA	TRBV27	TRBJ2-1	NA	CASSLRPPGAPLLYNEQFF	TGTGCCAGCAGTTTACGCCCTCCCGGTGCCCCCCTTTTATACAATGAGCAGTTCTTC
few	TRBV13	TRBJ1-1	TRBD1	CASSSSGTGANEAFF	TGTGCCAGCAGCTCCTCCGGGACAGGGGCAAATGAAGCTTTCTTT
NA	TRBV19	TRBJ1-2	TRBD1	CASTPRDRSSGYTF	TGTGCCAGTACCCCTAGGGACAGGAGTTCTGGCTACACCTTC
NA	TRBV6-1	TRBJ1-1	TRBD1	CASSEGTGITEAFF	TGTGCCAGCAGTGAAGGGACAGGGATCACTGAAGCTTTCTTT
NA	TRBV5-1	TRBJ2-5	NA	CASSLGRLGETQYF	TGCGCCAGCAGCTTGGGTCGGCTGGGAGAGACCCAGTACTTC
NA	TRBV4-1	TRBJ2-7	TRBD2	CASSQVLAGSYEQYF	TGCGCCAGCAGCCAAGTCCTAGCGGGAAGCTACGAGCAGTACTTC
few	TRBV19	TRBJ1-4	NA	CASSGTNNEKLFF	TGTGCCAGTTCCGGGACAAATAATGAAAAACTGTTTTTT
NA	TRBV5-1	TRBJ1-3	NA	CASSSFLGFSGNTIYF	TGCGCCAGCAGCTCCTTCTTGGGGTTCTCTGGAAACACCATATATTTT
NA	TRBV10-3	TRBJ2-1	TRBD2	CAIRTSGSELRNEQFF	TGTGCCATCAGGACTAGCGGGAGTGAATTGAGGAATGAGCAGTTCTTC
NA	TRBV10-2	TRBJ1-1	NA	CASADREAFF	TGCGCCAGCGCCGACAGGGAAGCTTTCTTT
NA	TRBV9	TRBJ1-2	NA	CASSVVASYGYTF	TGTGCCAGCAGCGTAGTGGCCAGCTATGGCTACACCTTC
NA	TRBV6-5	TRBJ2-7	NA	CASISARSNYEQYF	TGTGCCAGCATTTCAGCCAGGAGTAACTACGAGCAGTACTTC
medium-sized	TRBV6-2/TRBV6-3	TRBJ1-5	NA	CASSSQFRPQHF	TGTGCCAGCAGTTCCCAGTTTCGGCCCCAGCATTTT
NA	TRBV5-1	TRBJ2-1	TRBD1	CASSLGDRGYNEQFF	TGCGCCAGCAGCTTGGGGGACAGGGGTTACAATGAGCAGTTCTTC
NA	TRBV7-8	TRBJ1-2	NA	CASSRTTPEGSNYGYTF	TGTGCCAGCAGCCGAACGACTCCCGAGGGTTCTAACTATGGCTACACCTTC
few	TRBV28	TRBJ2-2	TRBD1	CASSFRQGGTGELFF	TGTGCCAGCAGTTTTCGACAGGGTGGGACCGGGGAGCTGTTTTTT
NA	TRBV10-2	TRBJ2-3	TRBD2	CASFDYGGAGLITSTDTQYF	TGCGCCAGCTTTGATTATGGAGGAGCGGGGCTCATTACTAGCACAGATACGCAGTATTTT
NA	TRBV5-1	TRBJ2-2	NA	CASSAQPTGDGELFF	TGCGCCAGCAGCGCACAACCTACAGGAGACGGGGAGCTGTTTTTT
NA	TRBV4-1	TRBJ1-2	TRBD1	CASSQELTGGFGGYTF	TGCGCCAGCAGCCAAGAACTAACAGGGGGCTTCGGAGGCTACACCTTC
NA	TRBV6-2/TRBV6-3	TRBJ1-5	NA	CASSYADQPQHF	TGTGCCAGCAGTTACGCCGACCAGCCCCAGCATTTT
NA	TRBV4-3	TRBJ1-1	NA	CASSQAPFNTEAFF	TGCGCCAGCAGCCAAGCGCCTTTCAACACTGAAGCTTTCTTT
NA	TRBV5-1	TRBJ2-3	TRBD2	CASSSGTSGRTDTQYF	TGCGCCAGCAGTTCGGGCACTAGCGGGAGAACAGATACGCAGTATTTT
NA	TRBV9	TRBJ2-2	NA	CASSVEAGTGELFF	TGTGCCAGCAGCGTAGAAGCCGGGACCGGGGAGCTGTTTTTT
NA	TRBV6-1	TRBJ1-5	TRBD1	CASSEGRTGVYQPQHF	TGTGCCAGCAGTGAAGGTAGGACAGGGGTTTATCAGCCCCAGCATTTT